One and the same sample provided the 27 T cell receptor beta chains below, sequenced in a study of T cell responses to AZD1222 COVID-19 vaccine. Clones were read by immunoSEQ multiplex PCR, and TCRdb kept only the in-frame ones, dropping some. The data hold over 140,000 clones, with almost 95% observed a single time. The sample in question was peripheral blood, obtained 28 days after the second AZD1222 dose. These receptors were taken from an adult who received the AZD1222 COVID-19 vaccine.

The V call is TRBV9, the J call TRBJ2-5; D call uncertain. The CDR3 has 14 amino acids. Germline values: CDR1 SGDLS, CDR2 YYNGEE. V was cut by 4 bases and J by 5 bases, with 15 bases left in between. CDR3 sequence (DNA): TGTGCCAGCAGCCCCTCATGGGATACGGAGACCCAGTACTTC. Residues: CASSPSWDTETQYF.

The chain is built from TRBV3-1 (or the pseudogene TRBV3-2) and TRBJ2-1; TRBD2 agrees at 7 bases. V shed 4 bases and J 6 bases; nucleotides not matched to a gene: 12. Germline V lookup: CDR1 LGHDT, CDR2 YNNKEL (reference sequence). This CDR3 is 16 amino acids long. The DNA for the CDR3 is TGTGCCAGCAGCCTAGCGGGTAATCCTTATAGCAATGAGCAGTTCTTC. It translates to CASSLAGNPYSNEQFF.

V is TRBV10-2 and J is TRBJ2-7; D gene unclear. V gave up 6 bases and J gave up 2 bases, with 11 bases separating them. This CDR3 contains 13 residues. The germline gives CDR1 WSHSY, CDR2 SAAADI. The CDR3 sequence: CASRVGGAYEQYF. CDR3 sequence (DNA): TGCGCCAGCAGAGTGGGTGGAGCCTACGAGCAGTACTTC.

The V call is TRBV29-1, the J call TRBJ2-2; possibly TRBD1 for D (6 bases). The V end was cut by 6 bases, the J end by 2 bases, with 13 bases between. This CDR3 region has 14 residues. Germline V gives CDR1 SQVTM, CDR2 ANQGSEA. CDR3 residues: CSVRQQGNTGELFF. Here the CDR3 DNA reads TGCAGCGTCCGACAACAGGGCAACACCGGGGAGCTGTTTTTT.

V is TRBV5-6 and J is TRBJ1-4, with 9 nucleotides matching TRBD1. The germline CDR1 and CDR2 sequences are SGHDT and YYEEEE. Losses at the gene ends were 1 base for V and 7 bases for J; bases not matched to a gene: 5. CDR3 size: 15 residues. The CDR3 DNA reads as TGTGCCAGCAGCTTGCTACAGGGGGCTGGTGAAAAACTGTTTTTT. Its translation is CASSLLQGAGEKLFF. The full variable domain, in which reference TRBV5-6 and TRBJ1-4 provide the parts outside the CDR3, is DAGVTQSPTHLIKTRGQQVTLRCSPKSGHDTVSWYQQALGQGPQFIFQYYEEEERQRGNFPDRFSGHQFPNYSSELNVNALLLGDSALYLCASSLLQGAGEKLFFGSGTQLSVL.

CDR3: CATSDWTSGRKDEQFF. In nucleotides, the CDR3 is TGTGCCACCAGTGATTGGACTAGCGGGAGGAAGGACGAGCAGTTCTTC. The chain links TRBV24-1 to TRBJ2-1; 14 bases agree with TRBD2. The CDR3 is 16 residues long. The V and J ends lost 2 bases and 10 bases, in that order; junction bases with no gene match: 6. Germline values: CDR1 KGHDR, CDR2 SFDVKD.

The chain is built from TRBV4-1 and TRBJ1-6; D remains ambiguous. Germline values: CDR1 MGHRA, CDR2 YSYEKL. The V and J ends lost 0 bases and 8 bases respectively, with 5 bases between them. The CDR3 runs 13 residues. This chain's CDR3 is CASSQDWDSPLHF. The CDR3 DNA follows: TGCGCCAGCAGCCAAGATTGGGATTCACCCCTCCACTTT.

Here the CDR3 reads CASSYSVGGQGSYEQYF. In DNA form, the CDR3 reads TGTGCCAGCAGTTACTCGGTGGGAGGACAGGGGTCCTACGAGCAGTACTTC. The V gene is TRBV6-2 or TRBV6-3, the J gene TRBJ2-7; TRBD1 matches at 9 bases. Per germline, CDR1 MNHEY and CDR2 SVGEGT. V shed 0 bases and J 1 base; nucleotides not matched to a gene: 7. There are 17 residues in the CDR3.

The chain uses TRBV7-9 and TRBJ1-5; D gene uncertain. With 5 bases removed from V and 9 bases from J, the gap between germline ends came to 20 bases. The CDR3 totals 15 residues. Per the germline V gene, CDR1 is SEHNR and CDR2 is FQNEAQ (reference sequence). The CDR3 protein is CASSPMDGRTRPQHF. CDR3 nucleotides: TGTGCCAGCAGCCCTATGGACGGCCGTACCCGGCCCCAGCATTTT.

In its sample, this clone was seen once. This sequence joins TRBV10-2 and TRBJ2-7, with 10 bases identical to TRBD2. This CDR3 is built from 15 residues. CDR1 and CDR2 from the germline V gene are WSHSY and SAAADI. The junction had 6 bases not matched to a gene; V was cut back by 4 bases and J by 3 bases. The CDR3 DNA is TGCGCCAGCAGTGCCGGGGCTAGCGGGAGCTACGAGCAGTACTTC. The encoded protein is CASSAGASGSYEQYF.

This chain joins TRBV4-2 and TRBJ1-1; D possibly corresponds to TRBD1 (5 bases). The germline gives CDR1 LGHNA, CDR2 YNFKEQ. Deletions cut 0 bases from V and 2 bases from J, with 7 bases between. The length of the CDR3 is 14 residues. The CDR3 loop reads CASSQDGANTEAFF. CDR3 sequence (DNA): TGTGCCAGCAGCCAAGATGGGGCTAACACTGAAGCTTTCTTT.

The chain is built from TRBV12-3 or TRBV12-4 and TRBJ1-1; D unresolved. The V gene lost 5 bases and the J gene lost 1 base, with 8 bases spanning the gap. CDR3 length equals 13 residues. The chain's CDR3 is CASSGRQNTEAFF. The CDR3 nucleotides are TGTGCCAGCAGTGGGCGGCAGAACACTGAAGCTTTCTTT.

The chain carries TRBV2 and TRBJ2-7, with a tentative D call TRBD1 (5 bases). With 7 bases removed from V and 5 bases from J, the gap between germline ends came to 18 bases. Germline CDR1 reads SNHLY; CDR2 reads FYNNEI. This CDR3 is built from 14 residues. CDR3: CASTLGPRSNEQYF. The CDR3 region has the DNA TGTGCCAGCACTCTGGGGCCTCGGTCTAACGAGCAGTACTTC.

V and J are TRBV27 and TRBJ2-2; TRBD1 might be the D (6 bases). Germline V gene lookup returns CDR1 MNHEY and CDR2 SMNVEV (reference sequence). The V end was cut by 4 bases, the J end by 5 bases, with 11 bases between. The CDR3 is 14 amino acids. In DNA, the CDR3 is TGTGCCAGCAGTTCAAACAGGGTGACCGGGGAGCTGTTTTTT. This codes for CASSSNRVTGELFF.

The rearrangement uses TRBV7-2 and TRBJ2-1; 8 bases map to TRBD2. There are 13 residues in the CDR3. Unmatched junction bases numbered 1, after V lost 4 bases and J lost 5 bases. Germline V gene sequence: CDR1 SGHTA, CDR2 FQGNSA. This CDR3 is CASSSSGHNEQFF. Here the CDR3 DNA reads TGTGCCAGCAGCTCTAGCGGGCACAATGAGCAGTTCTTC.

The count of this clone is one. The chain combines TRBV7-2 with TRBJ1-2, with unresolved D. This CDR3 has 14 residues. CDR1 and CDR2 from the germline V gene are SGHTA and FQGNSA. Trimming stripped 1 base from V and 3 bases from J, with 9 bases between. CDR3 sequence reads: CASSLVSDYYGYTF. As DNA, the CDR3 is TGTGCCAGCAGCTTAGTCTCGGACTACTATGGCTACACCTTC.

The V and J genes are TRBV11-2 and TRBJ2-7; 11 bases agree with TRBD1. Per germline, CDR1 SGHAT and CDR2 FQNNGV. The CDR3 runs to 15 residues. The trim removed 6 bases at V and 4 bases at J, leaving 8 bases unmatched. The CDR3 sequence: CASREWGTGGYEQYF. CDR3 DNA sequence: TGTGCCAGCAGAGAGTGGGGGACAGGGGGATACGAGCAGTACTTC.

The rearrangement links TRBV28 to TRBJ2-5; D gene ambiguous. The CDR3 covers 12 residues. Germline CDR1 is MDHEN and CDR2 is SYDVKM. V lost 3 bases and J 5 bases, leaving 7 bases between the germline ends. CDR3 nucleotides: TGTGCCAGCAGTTTCATACTTGAGACCCAGTACTTC. It is translated as CASSFILETQYF.

This chain links TRBV19 with TRBJ2-3; D might be TRBD1 (8 bases). Germline V gene data show CDR1 as LNHDA and CDR2 as SQIVND (reference sequence). The CDR3 runs 14 residues. V lost 7 bases and J lost 9, with 20 bases in between. The CDR3 loop is CASKPGQVAGTQYF. In DNA form, the CDR3 reads TGTGCCAGTAAACCGGGACAGGTAGCGGGCACGCAGTATTTT.

Regarding this clone: Additional DNA sequences in this sample encode the identical CDR3. This rearrangement joins TRBV28 to TRBJ1-2, with a tentative D call TRBD1 (5 bases). This CDR3 is built from 12 residues. V shed 5 bases and J shed 4 bases, with 8 bases lying between them. Germline CDR1 is MDHEN and CDR2 is SYDVKM. This CDR3 reads CASSLTGYGYTF. The CDR3, as DNA: TGTGCCAGCAGTCTTACAGGCTATGGCTACACCTTC.

The V gene is TRBV28, the J gene TRBJ1-5; D possibly corresponds to TRBD1 (6 bases). Germline CDR1 is MDHEN and CDR2 is SYDVKM. V was pared by 5 bases and J by 9 bases, with 17 bases between. CDR3 size: 14 residues. CDR3 nucleotides: TGTGCCAGCAGTAGGAGACAGGTTGACGGGCCCCAGCATTTT. Its translation is CASSRRQVDGPQHF.

The chain carries TRBV7-2 and TRBJ2-1; D may be TRBD1 (6 bases). Germline V gene sequence: CDR1 SGHTA, CDR2 FQGNSA. The length of the CDR3 is 16 residues. V lost 1 base and J lost 1, with 11 bases in between. Here the CDR3 DNA reads TGTGCCAGCAGCTTAGAAGGCAGGGGTTCCTACAATGAGCAGTTCTTC. This gives the protein CASSLEGRGSYNEQFF.

The chain is built from TRBV6-2 or TRBV6-3 and TRBJ2-7; 7 nucleotides line up with TRBD2. The CDR3 covers 16 residues. V shed 0 bases and J 8 bases; nucleotides not matched to a gene: 13. Germline V gene lookup returns CDR1 MNHEY and CDR2 SVGEGT. This CDR3 reads CASSYSGLGRSQQQYF. The CDR3, as DNA: TGTGCCAGCAGTTACTCCGGACTAGGGCGCTCCCAACAGCAGTACTTC.

The rearrangement uses TRBV7-2 and TRBJ2-3; 7 positions agree with TRBD1. Looked up from germline, CDR1 is SGHTA and CDR2 is FQGNSA. The CDR3 totals 16 residues. Losses at the gene ends were 2 bases for V and 0 bases for J; bases not matched to a gene: 5. CDR3 coding DNA: TGTGCCAGCAGCTTACAGGGGGACCCTAGCACAGATACGCAGTATTTT. It specifies CASSLQGDPSTDTQYF.

The genes are TRBV7-2 and TRBJ1-1; D is possibly TRBD1 (6 bases). CDR1 SGHTA and CDR2 FQGNSA come from the germline V gene. This CDR3 has 15 amino acids. V lost 2 bases and J 2 bases, leaving 12 bases between the germline ends. The CDR3 reads CASSLWGLRNTEAFF. CDR3 DNA: TGTGCCAGCAGCTTATGGGGGCTACGCAACACTGAAGCTTTCTTT.

V is TRBV7-2 and J is TRBJ2-3; 9 bases are a match to TRBD2. Trimming cost V 0 bases and J 8 bases; bases outside gene matches: 12. Germline V gene sequence: CDR1 SGHTA, CDR2 FQGNSA. The CDR3 has 17 amino acids. In nucleotides, the CDR3 is TGTGCCAGCAGCTTAGCCCCCAGCGGGGGGATTGCGGGTACGCAGTATTTT. This encodes CASSLAPSGGIAGTQYF.

The chain uses TRBV9 and TRBJ2-2, with D hard to call. The CDR3 covers 15 residues. Germline lookup yields CDR1 SGDLS and CDR2 YYNGEE. V dropped 2 bases and J dropped 0 bases, with 8 bases sitting between them. The CDR3 is CASSVYSANTGELFF. The CDR3, as DNA: TGTGCCAGCAGCGTTTATTCGGCGAACACCGGGGAGCTGTTTTTT.